The 10 T cell receptor beta chains in this list originate from one sample, sequenced in a study of blood T cell repertoires in COVID-19. Clones were read by immunoSEQ multiplex PCR, and TCRdb kept only the in-frame ones, dropping some. The sample contains approximately 60,000 clones, approximately 75% of which appear only once. The sample was peripheral blood. These receptor sequences come from an elderly man with acute or convalescent COVID-19.

The chain is built from TRBV5-1 and TRBJ1-1, with D perhaps matching TRBD1 (5 bases). CDR3 length equals 16 residues. The V and J ends lost 1 base and 4 bases respectively, with 17 bases between them. CDR1 and CDR2 (germline): SGHRS, YFSETQ. This CDR3 is CASSLMGQNVGTEAFF. The CDR3, as DNA: TGCGCCAGCAGCTTGATGGGGCAAAATGTTGGCACTGAAGCTTTCTTT.

The chain couples TRBV10-3 to TRBJ2-7; D not resolved. CDR1 ENHRY and CDR2 SYGVKD come from the germline V gene. The CDR3 runs 16 residues. V was cut by 0 bases and J by 2 bases, with 14 bases left in between. The CDR3 loop reads CAISESVPGGTYEQYF. The CDR3, as DNA: TGTGCCATCAGTGAGTCGGTCCCTGGCGGCACCTACGAGCAGTACTTC.

The chain recombines TRBV7-9 with TRBJ1-1; weak D call: TRBD1 (6 bases). The CDR3 is 15 residues long. Looked up from germline, CDR1 is SEHNR and CDR2 is FQNEAQ (reference sequence). Between the trimmed V and J ends, which lost 5 bases and 0 bases, there was a span of 13 bases. The CDR3 loop reads CASSLLGTMNTEAFF. The CDR3 DNA is TGTGCCAGCAGCCTACTAGGGACAATGAACACTGAAGCTTTCTTT.

The chain uses TRBV2 and TRBJ1-5, with 7 bases that match TRBD1. From germline, CDR1 is SNHLY and CDR2 FYNNEI. V gave up 3 bases and J gave up 6 bases; unmatched junction bases: 8. The CDR3 loop spans 15 amino acids. CDR3: CASSDVTGLLQPQHF. The CDR3 DNA follows: TGTGCCAGCAGTGATGTGACAGGGCTTCTTCAGCCCCAGCATTTT.

In its sample, this clone was seen once. The chain combines TRBV7-9 with TRBJ2-7, with 8 nucleotides matching TRBD2. CDR3 size: 18 residues. Trimming cost V 1 base and J 1 base; bases outside gene matches: 12. Germline V lookup: CDR1 SEHNR, CDR2 FQNEAQ (reference sequence). In nucleotides, the CDR3 is TGTGCCAGCAGCTTAGGTGGTGCCGGGACTAGTGAGTCCTACGAGCAGTACTTC. It specifies CASSLGGAGTSESYEQYF.

On this clone: Its ends do not fully match the called genes, so a read error is possible. The gene calls are TRBV19 and TRBJ2-7; 7 bases map to TRBD1. Germline CDR1 is LNHDA and CDR2 is SQIVND (reference sequence). The CDR3 has 15 amino acids. The CDR3 region has the DNA TGTGCCAGTAGCATTGGGACAGTGAGCTCCTACGGGCAGTACTTC. Translation gives CASSIGTVSSYGQYF.

The gene calls are TRBV30 and TRBJ1-2; 7 bases align to TRBD1. Germline CDR1 is GTSNPN and CDR2 is SVGIG (reference sequence). V lost 1 base and J lost 7; bases outside the gene matches: 12. The CDR3 consists of 15 residues. CDR3 coding DNA: TGTGCCTGGAGTGGACGGACAGGATTTCTGAGTGGCTACACCTTC. It specifies CAWSGRTGFLSGYTF.

In this sample, this clone turned up a few times. The chain uses TRBV2 and TRBJ2-2; D call uncertain. This CDR3 is built from 14 residues. CDR1 is SNHLY, CDR2 FYNNEI, per germline. Between the trimmed V and J ends, which lost 5 bases and 4 bases, there was a span of 11 bases. CDR3 coding DNA: TGTGCCAGCAGTATTACAGTAATCACCGGGGAGCTGTTTTTT. The encoded protein is CASSITVITGELFF.

The chain combines TRBV19 with TRBJ1-4, with a possible D match to TRBD1 (5 bases). This CDR3 has 13 amino acids. The germline V and J ends were trimmed by 10 bases and 8 bases, with 17 bases remaining between them. Germline assignment: CDR1 LNHDA and CDR2 SQIVND (reference sequence). The CDR3 DNA reads TGTGCCATTTCTGCCAGGGAGGGCGAAAAACTGTTTTTT. Translating gives CAISAREGEKLFF. Variable domain in full (rest from reference TRBV19 and TRBJ1-4): DGGITQSPKYLFRKEGQNVTLSCEQNLNHDAMYWYRQDPGQGLRLIYYSQIVNDFQKGDIAEGYSVSREKKESFPLTVTSAQKNPTAFYLCAISAREGEKLFFGSGTQLSVL.

This clone rates as medium-sized. This sequence joins TRBV7-9 and TRBJ2-7, with TRBD1 matching over 9 bases. The V and J ends lost 1 base and 3 bases, in that order; junction bases with no gene match: 4. The CDR3 covers 15 residues. CDR1 and CDR2 (germline): SEHNR, FQNEAQ (reference sequence). CDR3 nucleotides: TGTGCCAGCAGCTTAGGGACGACAGGGGGCTACGAGCAGTACTTC. It translates to CASSLGTTGGYEQYF.